The present T cell receptor beta chain was sequenced within a study of vaccination effects on CD4 cells after COVID-19. Whole-study findings and limits: Few convalescent patients were included, and no early post-infection timepoints were sampled.

The CDR3 spans 16 residues. Trimming removed 0 bases from V and 6 bases from J, with 16 bases in between. Germline CDR1 SGHRS, CDR2 YFSETQ. Profiling relied on immunoSEQ multiplex PCR, and the TCRdb table lists in-frame clones only, not all of them. The sample has about 59,000 clones; roughly three quarters are singletons. Sequencing was preceded by expansion of antigen-specific CD4+ T cells with viral peptide pools in the ViraFEST assay. Culturing for more than 9 days preceded CD4+ T cell isolation. Every participant took two doses of the BNT162b2 or mRNA-1273 vaccine. Concerning this clone itself: Antigen specificity is unknown.

The sample was CD4+ T cells from PBMCs cultured with HCoV-OC43 spike peptides, taken after COVID-19 vaccination. Subset meaning: HCoV-OC43 spike overlapping peptide pool stimulation. The chain uses TRBV5-1 and TRBJ2-1; TRBD1 might be the D (5 bases). The clonotype comes from a human donor who received a COVID-19 vaccine. The CDR3 protein is CASSLGFLAGRNEQFF. As DNA, the CDR3 is TGCGCCAGCAGCTTGGGGTTCTTGGCAGGGCGCAATGAGCAGTTCTTC.